This T cell receptor beta chain was sequenced in a study of shared clonotypes between healthy human individuals. Background on the study: Per donor, CD8 memory used one plate, CD8 naive used two, CD4 memory used three and CD4 naive used three.

Using immunoSEQ multiplex PCR, the repertoire was profiled, and TCRdb retains in-frame clones only, with some absent. The sample has millions of clones, approximately 95% seen once. Germline V gene lookup returns CDR1 SGHNT and CDR2 YYREEE (reference sequence). J gave up 4 bases and V 2 bases, and 5 bases lay outside the gene matches. The CDR3 length is 14 residues. The specimen was naive CD4+ T cells from PBMCs. As to subset: CD45RA+ positively selected. The sequence was collected from a man younger than 35 in good health. Some clones in this sample may be carry-over from other donors' samples. The V call is TRBV5-4, the J call TRBJ1-2; 7 bases map to TRBD1. CDR3 amino acids: CASSFPGQVYGYTF. CDR3 coding DNA: TGTGCCAGCAGCTTCCCCGGACAGGTCTATGGCTACACCTTC.